This TCR beta chain is drawn from a study of T cells in Graves' hyperthyroidism and ophthalmopathy. It was RNA transcripts that yielded the amplified TCR beta CDR3 regions. First-round RT-PCR with HTBI primers amplified the TCR CDR3 region. From the multiplex PCR reads, TCRdb called clonotypes with MiXCR, one entry per CDR3 protein. The table includes about 770,000 distinct CDR3 sequences, approximately 19% detected once. Germline CDR1 is SQVTM and CDR2 is ANQGSEA. CDR3 length equals 13 residues. Losses at the gene ends were 6 bases for V and 6 bases for J; bases not matched to a gene: 4. This clonotype was counted a few times.

The chain joins TRBV29-1 to TRBJ2-1, with 11 bases fitting TRBD1. The sample was blood. The receptor was isolated from a woman aged 45-65 years with Graves' hyperthyroidism that later progressed to Graves' ophthalmopathy. The DNA for the CDR3 is TGCAGCGTCATCGGACAGGGGGCCAATGAGCAGTTCTTC. Protein: CSVIGQGANEQFF.